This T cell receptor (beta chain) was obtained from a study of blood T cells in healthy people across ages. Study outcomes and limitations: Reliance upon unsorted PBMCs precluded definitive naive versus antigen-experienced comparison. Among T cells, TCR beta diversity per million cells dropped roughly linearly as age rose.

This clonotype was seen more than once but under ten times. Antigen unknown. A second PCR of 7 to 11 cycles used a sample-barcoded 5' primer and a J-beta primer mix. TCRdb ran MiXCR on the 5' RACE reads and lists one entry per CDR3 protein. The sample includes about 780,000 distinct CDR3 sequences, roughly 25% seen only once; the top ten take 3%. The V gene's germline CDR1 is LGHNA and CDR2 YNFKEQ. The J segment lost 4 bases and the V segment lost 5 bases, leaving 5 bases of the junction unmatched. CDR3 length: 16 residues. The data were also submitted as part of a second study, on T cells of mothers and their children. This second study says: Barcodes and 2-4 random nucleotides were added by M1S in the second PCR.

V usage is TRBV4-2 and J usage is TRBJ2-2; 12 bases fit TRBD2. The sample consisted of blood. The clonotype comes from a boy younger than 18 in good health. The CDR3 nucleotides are TGTGCCAGCAGCTCACTAGCGGGGGGAGTCACCGGGGAGCTGTTTTTT. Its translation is CASSSLAGGVTGELFF.